Presented here are 5 T cell receptor beta chains from one specimen sequenced in a study of T cell responses to AZD1222 COVID-19 vaccine. Generated by immunoSEQ multiplex PCR, the TCRdb table keeps only in-frame clones and is missing some. The repertoire holds some 50,000 clones, 75% to 90% seen once, with about 5% in the top ten. The starting material was peripheral blood, obtained 28 days after the second AZD1222 dose. The receptor set was obtained from an adult who received the AZD1222 COVID-19 vaccine.

The rearrangement links TRBV6-4 to TRBJ1-5; D unresolved. The V and J ends lost 6 bases and 3 bases respectively, with 12 bases between them. Germline lookup yields CDR1 MRHNA and CDR2 SNTAGT. The CDR3 contains 14 residues. For the CDR3, the DNA is TGTGCCAGCAGCAAGGAGTTTGCCAATCAGCCCCAGCATTTT. This codes for CASSKEFANQPQHF.

In nucleotides, the CDR3 is TGTGCCAGCAGCGTAGACCCTGACCTCTCCTACGAGCAGTACTTC. Translation gives CASSVDPDLSYEQYF. The gene calls are TRBV9 and TRBJ2-7, with D hard to call. Germline CDR1 SGDLS, CDR2 YYNGEE. The ends were cut back, 0 bases at V and 0 bases at J, with 10 bases in the middle. The CDR3 has 15 residues.

This clone was seen once. V is TRBV7-7 and J is TRBJ2-4, with 7 bases identical to TRBD2. The CDR3 covers 19 residues. Losses at the gene ends were 4 bases for V and 2 bases for J; bases not matched to a gene: 17. The V gene's germline CDR1 is SSHAT and CDR2 FNYEAQ (reference sequence). CDR3 sequence: CASSSAVGVGGPSKNIQYF. DNA of the CDR3: TGTGCCAGCAGCTCAGCGGTGGGTGTGGGAGGGCCCTCCAAAAACATTCAGTACTTC.

The chain has TRBV28 and TRBJ1-6, with 8 bases lining up with TRBD1. The germline CDR1 and CDR2 sequences are MDHEN and SYDVKM. The CDR3 consists of 14 residues. V gave up 7 bases and J gave up 4 bases; unmatched junction bases: 3. CDR3 in DNA: TGTGCCAGCACCACAGGGGGGTATAATTCACCCCTCCACTTT. The encoded protein is CASTTGGYNSPLHF.

This chain uses TRBV6-2 or TRBV6-3 with TRBJ2-3; TRBD2 agrees at 8 bases. Trimming cost V 2 bases and J 8 bases; bases outside gene matches: 9. The CDR3 consists of 15 residues. Germline loops: CDR1 MNHEY, CDR2 SVGEGT. The CDR3 nucleotides read TGTGCCAGCAGTTACGTAGCGGGATCATCAAGTACGCAGTATTTT. Residues: CASSYVAGSSSTQYF.